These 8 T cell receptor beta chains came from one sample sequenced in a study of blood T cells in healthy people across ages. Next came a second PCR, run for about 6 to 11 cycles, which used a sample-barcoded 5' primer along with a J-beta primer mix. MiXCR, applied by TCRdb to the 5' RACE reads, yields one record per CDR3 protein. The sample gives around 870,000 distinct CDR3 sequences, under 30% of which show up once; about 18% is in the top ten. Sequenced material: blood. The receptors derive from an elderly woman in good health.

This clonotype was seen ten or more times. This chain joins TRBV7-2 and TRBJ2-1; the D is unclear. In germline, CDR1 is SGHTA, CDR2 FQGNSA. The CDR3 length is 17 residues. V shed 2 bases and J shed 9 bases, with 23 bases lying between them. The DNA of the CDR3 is TGTGCCAGCAGCTTAAGGGCCGTGTCGAGTTCGGCGAGTGAGCAGTTCTTC. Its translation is CASSLRAVSSSASEQFF.

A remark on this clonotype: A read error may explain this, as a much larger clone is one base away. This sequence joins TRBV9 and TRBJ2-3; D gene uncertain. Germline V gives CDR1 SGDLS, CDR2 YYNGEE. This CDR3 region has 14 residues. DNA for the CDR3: TGTGCCGGCAGCCTTACTACGGTGGGAGATACGCAGTATTTT. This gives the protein CAGSLTTVGDTQYF.

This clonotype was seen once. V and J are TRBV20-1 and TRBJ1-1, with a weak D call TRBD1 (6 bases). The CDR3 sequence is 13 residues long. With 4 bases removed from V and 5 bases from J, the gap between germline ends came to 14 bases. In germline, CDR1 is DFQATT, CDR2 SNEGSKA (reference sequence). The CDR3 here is CSATGQGRTEAFF. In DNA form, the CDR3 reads TGCAGTGCTACAGGTCAGGGGAGGACTGAAGCTTTCTTT.

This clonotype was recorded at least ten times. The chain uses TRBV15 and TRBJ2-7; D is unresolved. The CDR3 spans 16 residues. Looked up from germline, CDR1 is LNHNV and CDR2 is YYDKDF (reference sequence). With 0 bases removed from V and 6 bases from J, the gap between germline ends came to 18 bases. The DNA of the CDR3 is TGTGCCACCAGCAGAGAAAGGCAGCCGTCGCGTGGCGAGCAGTACTTC. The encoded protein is CATSRERQPSRGEQYF.

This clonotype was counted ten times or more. This CDR3 is CASSQRTSGDTQYF. As DNA, the CDR3 is TGTGCCAGCAGCCAACGGACTAGCGGGGATACGCAGTATTTT. The rearrangement joins TRBV3-1 to TRBJ2-3, with 11 bases fitting TRBD2. The CDR3 consists of 14 residues. Trimming removed 2 bases from V and 6 bases from J; junction bases left unmatched: 1. Germline V CDR1 and CDR2: LGHDT, YNNKEL (reference sequence).

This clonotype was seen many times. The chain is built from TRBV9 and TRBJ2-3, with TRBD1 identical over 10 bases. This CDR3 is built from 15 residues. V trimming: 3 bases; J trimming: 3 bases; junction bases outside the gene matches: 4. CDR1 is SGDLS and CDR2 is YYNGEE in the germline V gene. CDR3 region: CASSEGTGVTDTQYF. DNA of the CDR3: TGTGCCAGCAGCGAGGGGACAGGGGTTACAGATACGCAGTATTTT.

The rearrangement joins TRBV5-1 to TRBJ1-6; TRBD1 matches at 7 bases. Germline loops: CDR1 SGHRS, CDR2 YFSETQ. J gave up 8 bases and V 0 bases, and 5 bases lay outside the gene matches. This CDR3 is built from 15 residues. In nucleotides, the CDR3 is TGCGCCAGCAGCTTGGGGGAGACAGGGTATTCACCCCTCCACTTT. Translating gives CASSLGETGYSPLHF.

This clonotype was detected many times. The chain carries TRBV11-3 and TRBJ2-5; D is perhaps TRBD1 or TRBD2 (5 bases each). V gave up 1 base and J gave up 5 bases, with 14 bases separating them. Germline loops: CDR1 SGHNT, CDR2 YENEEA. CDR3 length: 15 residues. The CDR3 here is CASSLVAGSGETQYF. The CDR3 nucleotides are TGTGCCAGCAGCTTAGTGGCAGGGAGCGGCGAGACCCAGTACTTC.